The 3 T cell receptor beta chains given below trace back to one sample, sequenced in a study of tumor-infiltrating lymphocytes in primary liver carcinoma. Each 20-30 mg portion of unsorted bulk tissue served as the source for co-extraction of RNA and DNA. The template, roughly 0.45 ug total RNA, yielded TCR beta cDNA made with a constant-region primer. The TCR beta library was amplified through three nested multiplex PCR rounds in a modified ARM-PCR procedure. Both of the initial two PCR rounds ran for approximately 11 cycles and employed TRBV1-TRBV30 forward primers alongside a C-beta reverse primer. TCRdb used MiXCR to reprocess the multiplex PCR reads, holding one entry per CDR3 protein. The profile covers approximately 110,000 distinct CDR3 sequences, with 50% to 70% appearing a single time and around 8.5% taken by the ten largest. Sequencing was performed on liver tumor tissue from sampling region 1. Subset of the sample: tumor region T1, superior pole. All receptors derive from a woman aged 55-69 years with primary liver carcinoma and hepatitis B virus infection.

With respect to this clonotype: One base away lies a much larger clone, so this may be a sequencing read error. The CDR3 reads CSSSLSGQPYQPQHF. The CDR3 bases are TGTTCCAGCAGTTTATCGGGACAGCCATATCAGCCCCAGCATTTT. The chain employs TRBV28 and TRBJ1-5; 7 positions agree with TRBD1. Looked up from germline, CDR1 is MDHEN and CDR2 is SYDVKM. The CDR3 is 15 residues long.

On this clonotype itself: In this CDR3 the conserved last residue, phenylalanine or tryptophan, is missing, so a read error is likely. This chain joins TRBV11-2 and TRBJ1-1, with D perhaps matching TRBD1 (5 bases). This CDR3 region has 11 residues. Germline CDR1 is SGHAT and CDR2 is FQNNGV. The CDR3 DNA sequence: TGTGTCAGCAGCGGGGCAGCAAAAGCTTTCATT. It translates to CVSSGAAKAFI.

The chain employs TRBV5-1 and TRBJ1-2; tentative D call: TRBD1 (5 bases). The CDR3 consists of 13 residues. The V end was cut by 1 base, the J end by 4 bases, with 8 bases between. From germline, CDR1 is SGHRS and CDR2 YFSETQ. The CDR3, as DNA: TGCGCCAGCAGCTTGAATAGGGGCTATGGCTACACCTTC. Residues: CASSLNRGYGYTF.